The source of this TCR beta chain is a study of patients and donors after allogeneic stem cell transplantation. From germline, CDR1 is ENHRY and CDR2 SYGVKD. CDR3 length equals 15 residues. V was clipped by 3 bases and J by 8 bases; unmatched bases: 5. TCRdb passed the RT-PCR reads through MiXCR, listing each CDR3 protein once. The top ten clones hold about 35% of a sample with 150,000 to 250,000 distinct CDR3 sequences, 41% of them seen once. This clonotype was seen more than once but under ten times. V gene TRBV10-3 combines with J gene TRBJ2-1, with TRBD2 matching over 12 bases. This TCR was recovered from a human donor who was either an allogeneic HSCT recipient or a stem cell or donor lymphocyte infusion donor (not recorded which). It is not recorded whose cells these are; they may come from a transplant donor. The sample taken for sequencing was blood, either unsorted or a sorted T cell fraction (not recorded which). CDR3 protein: CAISETSGRRDEQFF. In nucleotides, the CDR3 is TGTGCCATCAGTGAAACTAGCGGGAGGCGAGATGAGCAGTTCTTC.